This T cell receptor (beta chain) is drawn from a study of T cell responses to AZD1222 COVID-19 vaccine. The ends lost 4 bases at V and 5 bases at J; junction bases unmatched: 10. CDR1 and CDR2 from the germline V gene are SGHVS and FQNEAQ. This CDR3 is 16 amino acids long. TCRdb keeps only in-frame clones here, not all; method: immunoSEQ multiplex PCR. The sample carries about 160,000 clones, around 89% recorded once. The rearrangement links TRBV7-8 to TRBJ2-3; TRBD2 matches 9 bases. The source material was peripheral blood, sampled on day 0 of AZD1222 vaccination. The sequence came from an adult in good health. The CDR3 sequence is CASSSGAGGRVDTQYF. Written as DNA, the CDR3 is TGTGCCAGCAGCTCCGGGGCGGGGGGGCGAGTAGATACGCAGTATTTT. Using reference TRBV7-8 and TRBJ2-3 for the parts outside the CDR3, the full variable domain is GAGVSQSPRYKVAKRGQDVALRCDPISGHVSLFWYQQALGQGPEFLTYFQNEAQLDKSGLPSDRFFAERPEGSVSTLKIQRTQQEDSAVYLCASSSGAGGRVDTQYFGPGTRLTVL.